The clone carrying this T cell receptor beta chain was seen a handful of times. These data come from a study of liver allograft versus peripheral blood T cells. The overall study: Intrahepatic T cell receptor repertoires from transplanted livers were compared against repertoires in recipients' peripheral blood.

This CDR3 is built from 12 residues. Between the trimmed V and J ends, which lost 6 bases and 11 bases, there was a span of 17 bases. Germline assignment: CDR1 MNHNS and CDR2 SASEGT. Using its own MiXCR run on the reads, TCRdb lists one record per CDR3 protein. The sample includes under 15,000 distinct CDR3 sequences, 25% to 35% of them seen just once. The rearrangement joins TRBV6-1 to TRBJ2-7, with D tentatively TRBD2 (5 bases). The TCR was taken from a human patient who had a liver transplant. Certain T cells may be donor cells from the graft. CDR3 region: CASRESQWEKYF. In DNA form, the CDR3 reads TGTGCCAGCAGAGAGAGCCAGTGGGAGAAGTACTTC.